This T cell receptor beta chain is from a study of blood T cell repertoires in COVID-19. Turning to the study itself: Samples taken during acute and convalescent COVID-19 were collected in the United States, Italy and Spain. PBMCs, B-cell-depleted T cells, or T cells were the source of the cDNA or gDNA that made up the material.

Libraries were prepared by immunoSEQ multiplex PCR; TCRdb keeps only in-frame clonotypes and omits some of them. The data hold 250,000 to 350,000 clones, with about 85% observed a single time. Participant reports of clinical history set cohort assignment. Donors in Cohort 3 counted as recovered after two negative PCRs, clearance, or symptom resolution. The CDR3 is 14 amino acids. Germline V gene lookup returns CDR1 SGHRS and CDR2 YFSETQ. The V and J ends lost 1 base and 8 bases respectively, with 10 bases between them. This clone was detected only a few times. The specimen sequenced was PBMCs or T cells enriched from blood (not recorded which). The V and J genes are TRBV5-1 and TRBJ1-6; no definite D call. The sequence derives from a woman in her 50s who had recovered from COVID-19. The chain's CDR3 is CASSLRPEDSPLHF. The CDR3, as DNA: TGCGCCAGCAGCTTGAGACCGGAGGATTCACCCCTCCACTTT.